Listed here are 31 T cell receptor beta chains from one sample, sequenced in a study of T cells in Graves' hyperthyroidism and ophthalmopathy. TCR beta CDR3 region amplification was performed from RNA transcripts. An initial round of RT-PCR targeting the TCR CDR3 relied on the HTBI primer set. TCRdb reprocessed the multiplex PCR reads via MiXCR and lists one record per CDR3 protein. The sample holds approximately 270,000 distinct CDR3 sequences, 14% to 15% seen once. The sample comprised blood. The source of these receptors is a woman aged 35 to 49 with Graves' hyperthyroidism that later progressed to Graves' ophthalmopathy.

This clonotype was seen many times. The V and J genes are TRBV28 and TRBJ1-3, with D unresolved. Germline CDR1 is MDHEN and CDR2 is SYDVKM. V dropped 5 bases and J dropped 3 bases, with 5 bases sitting between them. The CDR3 runs to 12 residues. CDR3: CASSVLGNTIYF. CDR3 coding DNA: TGTGCCAGCAGTGTCCTTGGAAACACCATATATTTT.

This clonotype was counted at least ten times. CDR3 region: CASSFRWPNTEAFF. In nucleotides, the CDR3 is TGTGCCAGCAGTTTTAGATGGCCGAACACTGAAGCTTTCTTT. The chain couples TRBV12-3 or TRBV12-4 to TRBJ1-1; D uncertain. The CDR3 has 14 residues. Trimming stripped 3 bases from V and 1 base from J, with 9 bases between.

V gene TRBV13 combines with J gene TRBJ2-7, with TRBD2 matching over 9 bases. V gave up 1 base and J gave up 7 bases; unmatched junction bases: 8. Per germline, CDR1 PRHDT and CDR2 FYEKMQ (reference sequence). The CDR3 covers 15 residues. The chain's CDR3 is CASSLASGAFDEQYF. The DNA of the CDR3 is TGTGCCAGCAGCTTAGCTAGCGGGGCCTTCGATGAGCAGTACTTC.

This clonotype was counted many times. The chain joins TRBV10-3 to TRBJ1-2; maybe TRBD1 (5 bases). The CDR3 runs 13 residues. The V and J ends lost 10 bases and 8 bases respectively, with 20 bases between them. The V gene's germline CDR1 is ENHRY and CDR2 SYGVKD. The CDR3 is CATLSGDSGGYTF. As DNA, the CDR3 is TGTGCCACCCTATCGGGGGATTCTGGGGGCTACACCTTC.

This rearrangement joins TRBV14 to TRBJ2-3; a weak D match, TRBD2 (6 bases). The V gene lost 0 bases and the J gene lost 0 bases, with 16 bases spanning the gap. From germline, CDR1 is SGHDN and CDR2 FVKESK. The CDR3 length is 18 residues. The CDR3 is CASSQDLALSSSTDTQYF. CDR3 nucleotide sequence: TGTGCCAGCAGCCAAGATCTAGCGCTCAGTTCTAGCACAGATACGCAGTATTTT.

Of note for this clonotype: A single base separates this from a much larger clone, so it may be a read error. The chain is built from TRBV5-4 and TRBJ1-1; D remains unclear. The V gene's germline CDR1 is SGHNT and CDR2 YYREEE (reference sequence). This CDR3 has 15 amino acids. The CDR3 nucleotides read TGTGCCAGCAGCTTGGGAGGAACCATGAACACTGAATCTTTCTTT. Protein: CASSLGGTMNTESFF.

The V call is TRBV9, the J call TRBJ2-7; 8 positions agree with TRBD2. CDR3 length: 15 residues. Trimming took 7 bases from V and 0 from J; bases not matched to a gene: 9. CDR1 SGDLS and CDR2 YYNGEE come from the germline V gene. The CDR3 is CASSAGGTPSYEQYF. CDR3 coding DNA: TGTGCCAGCTCGGCGGGAGGTACTCCCTCCTACGAGCAGTACTTC.

On this clonotype: One junction end disagrees with the germline gene, perhaps due to a read error. The genes are TRBV18 and TRBJ1-4, with 7 positions matching TRBD1. This CDR3 has 13 residues. Germline CDR1 is KGHSH and CDR2 is LQKENI. CDR3 DNA: TGTACCAGCTCACCAGGGGGTAATGAAAAACTGTTTTTT. This gives the protein CTSSPGGNEKLFF. The full variable domain, its missing parts supplied by reference TRBV18 and TRBJ1-4, is NAGVMQNPRHLVRRRGQEARLRCSPMKGHSHVYWYRQLPEEGLKFMVYLQKENIIDESGMPKERFSAEFPKEGPSILRIQQVVRGDSAAYFCTSSPGGNEKLFFGSGTQLSVL.

This clonotype was detected many times. This sequence joins TRBV2 and TRBJ1-2; 8 positions agree with TRBD1. CDR3 length: 14 residues. Germline assignment: CDR1 SNHLY and CDR2 FYNNEI. V lost 1 base, J lost 8 bases, and 6 bases stayed unmatched. The DNA of the CDR3 is TGTGCCAGCAGTGAAGACAGGGGGTCAATGGGCTACACCTTC. Translation gives CASSEDRGSMGYTF.

CDR3 loop: CASGRTGLNTGELFF. CDR3 in DNA: TGTGCCAGCGGGAGGACAGGGCTAAACACCGGGGAGCTGTTTTTT. This sequence joins TRBV27 and TRBJ2-2; TRBD1 matches at 8 bases. J gave up 2 bases and V 8 bases, and 7 bases lay outside the gene matches. The CDR3 length is 15 residues. Germline V gene sequence: CDR1 MNHEY, CDR2 SMNVEV (reference sequence).

The V call is TRBV2, the J call TRBJ2-7, with TRBD2 identical over 9 bases. The V and J ends lost 6 bases and 5 bases, in that order; junction bases with no gene match: 11. The CDR3 is made up of 15 amino acids. From germline, CDR1 is SNHLY and CDR2 FYNNEI. DNA for the CDR3: TGTGCCAGCAGGTCACAGGGACTAGCTAGGGACGAGCAGTACTTC. It translates to CASRSQGLARDEQYF.

At least ten counts were recorded for this clonotype. The chain links TRBV28 to TRBJ1-2, with D perhaps matching TRBD1 (6 bases). From germline, CDR1 is MDHEN and CDR2 SYDVKM. The length of the CDR3 is 14 residues. V was cut by 4 bases and J by 5 bases, with 14 bases left in between. In DNA form, the CDR3 reads TGTGCCAGCAGTTCCCCAGACAGGATATATGGCTACACCTTC. Translation gives CASSSPDRIYGYTF.

This sequence joins TRBV3-1 and TRBJ2-2; 7 bases align to TRBD2. The CDR3 contains 13 residues. Germline-derived CDR1 and CDR2 are LGHDT and YNNKEL (reference sequence). The ends lost 7 bases at V and 5 bases at J; junction bases unmatched: 4. In nucleotides, the CDR3 is TGTGCCAGCAAAGCGGGATGGACCGGGGAGCTGTTTTTT. This encodes CASKAGWTGELFF.

This clonotype has at least ten counts. The chain recombines TRBV2 with TRBJ1-4, with D possibly TRBD1 on 5 matching bases. The CDR3 is 13 residues long. CDR1 SNHLY and CDR2 FYNNEI come from the germline V gene. V was clipped by 8 bases and J by 8 bases, with 15 bases between them. CDR3 sequence reads: CASHRDQWEKLFF. In nucleotides, the CDR3 is TGTGCCAGCCACCGGGACCAATGGGAAAAACTGTTTTTT.

This clonotype was recorded a few times. This chain links TRBV5-6 with TRBJ2-1, with 7 nucleotides matching TRBD2. V shed 0 bases and J 12 bases; nucleotides not matched to a gene: 9. Germline V CDR1 and CDR2: SGHDT, YYEEEE. This CDR3 comprises 14 residues. In DNA, the CDR3 is TGTGCCAGCAGCTTGGGCGGGAGTTCGGGTAGGCAGTTCTTC. Amino acids: CASSLGGSSGRQFF.

At least ten counts were recorded for this clonotype. V usage is TRBV20-1 and J usage is TRBJ1-1, with TRBD1 identical over 8 bases. The CDR3 runs to 17 residues. The ends lost 6 bases at V and 1 base at J; junction bases unmatched: 16. Per germline, CDR1 DFQATT and CDR2 SNEGSKA (reference sequence). CDR3 DNA: TGCAGTGCCCCTAATCCCAACGGCAGGGGGCCGAACACTGAAGCTTTCTTT. It encodes CSAPNPNGRGPNTEAFF.

Concerning this clonotype: A much larger clone differs from this one at a single base, so this may be a read error. The chain employs TRBV12-3 or TRBV12-4 and TRBJ2-7; a possible D gene is TRBD2 (5 bases). The CDR3 is 13 amino acids. CDR3 region: CASTLGQNGEKYF. The CDR3 DNA is TGTGCCAGCACTTTAGGGCAGAATGGGGAGAAGTACTTC.

The V call is TRBV6-5, the J call TRBJ1-6, with D perhaps TRBD1 (6 bases). Trimming cost V 4 bases and J 8 bases, with 15 bases left between them. Germline-derived CDR1 and CDR2 are MNHEY and SVGAGI. CDR3 length: 15 residues. This CDR3 is CASSWGPLGDSPLHF. As DNA, the CDR3 is TGTGCCAGCAGTTGGGGGCCTCTGGGAGATTCACCCCTCCACTTT.

This clonotype was seen many times. The V and J genes are TRBV7-9 and TRBJ2-3; TRBD2 agrees at 8 bases. Germline values: CDR1 SEHNR, CDR2 FQNEAQ (reference sequence). The CDR3 spans 16 residues. The V and J ends lost 5 bases and 5 bases, in that order; junction bases with no gene match: 12. In DNA, the CDR3 is TGTGCCAGCAGCCCCTTTACGGGAGGGCCGGAAGATACGCAGTATTTT. Amino acids: CASSPFTGGPEDTQYF.

This clonotype was found many times. The chain recombines TRBV7-8 with TRBJ2-3; 9 bases map to TRBD2. Germline V gene data show CDR1 as SGHVS and CDR2 as FQNEAQ. This CDR3 contains 17 residues. The ends lost 5 bases at V and 5 bases at J; junction bases unmatched: 14. The CDR3 nucleotides are TGTGCCAGCAGCCCTAGCAGGCGGGAGGGCCTGGGAGATACGCAGTATTTT. The encoded protein is CASSPSRREGLGDTQYF.

The chain couples TRBV12-3 or TRBV12-4 to TRBJ2-5; 7 bases are shared with TRBD1. This CDR3 is 15 amino acids long. After removal of 6 bases from V and 0 bases from J, the junction contained 7 bases not matched to a gene. The CDR3 DNA reads TGTGCCAGCAGGACCGGGACAGACAACCAAGAGACCCAGTACTTC. As protein: CASRTGTDNQETQYF.

The table lists this clonotype with many counts. The CDR3 DNA reads TGTGCCAGCAGCTTAGAGAGGGGGCTGGAGACCCAGTACTTC. Translating gives CASSLERGLETQYF. This rearrangement joins TRBV7-9 to TRBJ2-5; 7 bases align to TRBD1. CDR3 length equals 14 residues. Germline V CDR1 and CDR2: SEHNR, FQNEAQ (reference sequence). The ends lost 1 base at V and 5 bases at J; junction bases unmatched: 4.

With regard to this clonotype: Mismatch with germline at one junction end may stem from a read error. The J gene is TRBJ1-1, the V gene TRBV20-1, with 7 bases matching TRBD1. The CDR3 is made up of 14 amino acids. The germline V gene encodes CDR1 DFQATT and CDR2 SNEGSKA (reference sequence). In DNA, the CDR3 is TGCAGGGTCCCCAGGACAGGCTTGAACGCTGAAGCTTTCTTT. It specifies CRVPRTGLNAEAFF.

This clonotype was recorded at least ten times. The chain carries TRBV27 and TRBJ2-7, with D tentatively TRBD1 (6 bases). The CDR3 consists of 15 residues. Germline assignment: CDR1 MNHEY and CDR2 SMNVEV (reference sequence). The V end was cut by 5 bases, the J end by 6 bases, with 20 bases between. CDR3 sequence: CASSPNRDKLREQYF. The CDR3 nucleotides read TGTGCCAGCAGTCCAAACAGGGACAAACTACGCGAGCAGTACTTC.

This clonotype was detected only a few times. The chain recombines TRBV10-1 with TRBJ2-1, with 8 bases aligning to TRBD2. J was trimmed by 6 bases and V by 2 bases; bases with no gene match: 3. The germline CDR1 and CDR2 sequences are WNHNN and SYGVQD (reference sequence). The CDR3 covers 14 residues. In DNA form, the CDR3 reads TGCGCCAGCAGTGAGGGGGGACTAGGCAATGAGCAGTTCTTC. Translated: CASSEGGLGNEQFF.

This clonotype showed up many times. The chain couples TRBV6-5 to TRBJ1-1; D possibly corresponds to TRBD1 (6 bases). The germline V gene encodes CDR1 MNHEY and CDR2 SVGAGI. The CDR3 sequence is 16 residues long. Trimming took off 0 bases at V and 4 bases at J, with 15 bases between the two ends. DNA for the CDR3: TGTGCCAGCAGTTACTCAGGGGGAAAGGGAGGCACTGAAGCTTTCTTT. This translates into CASSYSGGKGGTEAFF.

At least ten counts were recorded for this clonotype. The rearrangement uses TRBV13 and TRBJ1-1; no definite D call. CDR1 and CDR2 from the germline V gene are PRHDT and FYEKMQ (reference sequence). V was clipped by 0 bases and J by 8 bases, with 4 bases between them. The CDR3 totals 11 residues. The CDR3 region is CASSLGGEAFF. For the CDR3, the DNA is TGTGCCAGCAGCTTAGGGGGGGAAGCTTTCTTT.

This clonotype was counted at least ten times. The rearrangement uses TRBV28 and TRBJ2-2, with TRBD1 identical over 9 bases. With 4 bases clipped from V and 3 bases from J, the junction kept 6 bases outside the gene matches. Germline CDR1 and CDR2: MDHEN and SYDVKM. The CDR3 has 16 residues. CDR3 region: CASSSPGQGDTGELFF. The CDR3 DNA reads as TGTGCCAGCAGTTCCCCGGGACAGGGAGACACCGGGGAGCTGTTTTTT.

This clonotype was recorded at least ten times. V and J are TRBV12-5 and TRBJ2-7; D not resolved. CDR1 and CDR2 from the germline V gene are LGHNT and FRNRAP. CDR3 length equals 12 residues. V lost 1 base and J lost 5, with 6 bases in between. The DNA of the CDR3 is TGTGCTAGTGGTTTGGGGTGGAACGAGCAGTACTTC. It encodes CASGLGWNEQYF.

The rearrangement joins TRBV3-1 to TRBJ2-2; 9 nucleotides match TRBD1. Germline V gene data show CDR1 as LGHDT and CDR2 as YNNKEL (reference sequence). This CDR3 has 17 amino acids. With 3 bases clipped from V and 4 bases from J, the junction kept 9 bases outside the gene matches. CDR3 residues: CASSQNYRGQGTGELFF. The DNA of the CDR3 is TGTGCCAGCAGCCAGAACTACAGGGGGCAGGGCACCGGGGAGCTGTTTTTT.

This clonotype was seen ten or more times. The genes are TRBV7-3 and TRBJ2-5, with D maybe TRBD2 (6 bases). This CDR3 is 15 amino acids long. CDR1 and CDR2 from the germline V gene are SGHTA and FQGTGA. Trimming stripped 5 bases from V and 2 bases from J, with 15 bases between. The CDR3 sequence is CASSPGTLPQETQYF. The CDR3, as DNA: TGTGCCAGCAGCCCCGGGACTCTCCCTCAAGAGACCCAGTACTTC.